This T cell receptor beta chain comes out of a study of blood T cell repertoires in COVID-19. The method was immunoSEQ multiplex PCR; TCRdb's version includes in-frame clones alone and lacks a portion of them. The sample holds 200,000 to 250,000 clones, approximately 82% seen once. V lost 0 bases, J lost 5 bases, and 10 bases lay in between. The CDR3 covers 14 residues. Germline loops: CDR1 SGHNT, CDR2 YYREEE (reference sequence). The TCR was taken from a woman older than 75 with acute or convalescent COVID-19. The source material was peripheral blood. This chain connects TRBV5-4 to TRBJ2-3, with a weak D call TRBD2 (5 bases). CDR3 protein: CASSLVASQDTQYF. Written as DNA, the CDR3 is TGTGCCAGCAGCTTGGTCGCTAGCCAAGATACGCAGTATTTT.